This TCR beta chain appears in the sequencing data of a study of CD8 T cells in ankylosing spondylitis. Worth noting for this clonotype: What it binds is unknown.

Study-wide results and caveats: Seemingly characteristic of ankylosing spondylitis blood was a TCR beta motif consisting of about 8 highly homologous variants. The authors reported significant enrichment of disease-linked clones in matched ankylosing spondylitis synovial fluid.

Germline V gene lookup returns CDR1 LNHNV and CDR2 YYDKDF (reference sequence). The ends were cut back, 5 bases at V and 7 bases at J, with 12 bases in the middle. The CDR3 loop spans 13 amino acids. TCRdb re-called the 5' RACE reads through MiXCR, storing one row per CDR3 protein. Of roughly 120,000 distinct CDR3 sequences detected, approximately 15% appear once; the ten largest clones hold almost 3%. The receptor comes from a female donor with ankylosing spondylitis or in good health (not recorded which). The chain is built from TRBV15 and TRBJ2-1; the D gene is possibly TRBD2 (6 bases). Sequencing was performed on blood, either unsorted or a sorted T cell fraction (not recorded which). The CDR3 DNA follows: TGTGCCACCAGCCTCGGGAGAGGGAATGAGCAGTTCTTC. This sequence encodes CATSLGRGNEQFF.